Below, 13 T cell receptor beta chains from the same sample are listed, as sequenced in a study of CD8+CD57+ T cells in acquired aplastic anemia. Genomic DNA served as template for TCR beta VDJ and CDR3 profiling. TCRdb reanalysed the reads using MiXCR and keeps one entry per CDR3 protein. The table has some 160,000 distinct CDR3 sequences, about 50% seen once. CD8+CD57+ cell expansion, shown by flow cytometry, had occurred in the patients selected for sequencing. Sequenced sample: sorted CD4+, CD8+, or CD8+CD57+ T cells (not recorded which) from PBMCs. These receptors were collected from a human donor with aplastic anemia.

The chain joins TRBV7-2 to TRBJ2-7; D is perhaps TRBD2 (5 bases). Trimming cost V 1 base and J 3 bases, with 13 bases left between them. In germline, CDR1 is SGHTA, CDR2 FQGNSA. The CDR3 consists of 15 residues. CDR3 nucleotides: TGTGCCAGCAGCTTAGTCGGGGAGAGATTCTACGAGCAGTACTTC. This translates into CASSLVGERFYEQYF.

The CDR3 spells CASSEQSGGGEAFF. The CDR3 coding sequence is TGTGCCAGCAGCGAACAATCAGGGGGGGGGGAAGCTTTCTTT. J is TRBJ1-1 and V is TRBV2, with 7 nucleotides matching TRBD1. Looked up from germline, CDR1 is SNHLY and CDR2 is FYNNEI. V trimming: 6 bases; J trimming: 8 bases; junction bases outside the gene matches: 12. CDR3 size: 14 residues.

This clonotype was picked up one time. The chain combines TRBV29-1 with TRBJ2-1, with D perhaps assigned TRBD1 or TRBD2 (5 bases each). Germline values: CDR1 SQVTM, CDR2 ANQGSEA. Trimming stripped 3 bases from V and 16 bases from J, with 16 bases between. The CDR3 runs 11 residues. DNA for the CDR3: TGCAGCGTTGAGGAGAGAGGGGTGCAATTCTTC. This gives the protein CSVEERGVQFF.

J is TRBJ2-7 and V is TRBV5-4; D is unclear. This CDR3 contains 14 residues. CDR1 is SGHNT, CDR2 YYREEE, per germline (reference sequence). Trimming removed 4 bases at V and 2 bases at J, with 13 bases between. The CDR3 DNA reads TGTGCCAGCAGCCAAGACAAGGGAACCTACGAGCAGTACTTC. This gives the protein CASSQDKGTYEQYF.

This clonotype was detected once. As DNA, the CDR3 is TGTGCCACCAGCAGGACAGGGCTTGGGGAAAAACTGTTTTTT. Translation: CATSRTGLGEKLFF. This chain joins TRBV15 and TRBJ1-4, with TRBD1 identical over 7 bases. In germline, CDR1 is LNHNV, CDR2 YYDKDF (reference sequence). The CDR3 has 14 residues. V shed 3 bases and J 8 bases; nucleotides not matched to a gene: 6.

V and J are TRBV24-1 and TRBJ2-5, with unresolved D. The V end was cut by 0 bases, the J end by 4 bases, with 8 bases between. Germline V lookup: CDR1 KGHDR, CDR2 SFDVKD. This CDR3 spans 14 amino acids. CDR3 in amino acids: CATSDLNRGETQYF. The CDR3 DNA follows: TGTGCCACCAGTGATTTGAACAGAGGAGAGACCCAGTACTTC.

The V and J genes are TRBV24-1 and TRBJ2-3, with 10 bases identical to TRBD1. The CDR3 has 17 amino acids. V lost 0 bases, J lost 6 bases, and 8 bases stayed unmatched. The V gene's germline CDR1 is KGHDR and CDR2 SFDVKD. As DNA, the CDR3 is TGTGCCACCAGTGATTTGGTTCAGGACAGGGGGTGGGATACGCAGTATTTT. Its translation: CATSDLVQDRGWDTQYF.

This clonotype was found a few times. The chain has TRBV12-5 and TRBJ2-1; D possibly corresponds to TRBD2 (6 bases). V was trimmed by 3 bases and J by 0 bases, leaving 18 bases between them. From germline, CDR1 is LGHNT and CDR2 FRNRAP. This CDR3 is built from 18 residues. This CDR3 reads CASGLDFGTYSSYNEQFF. CDR3 bases: TGTGCTAGTGGTTTAGACTTCGGGACTTACAGCTCCTACAATGAGCAGTTCTTC. Using reference TRBV12-5 and TRBJ2-1 for the parts outside the CDR3, the full variable domain is DARVTQTPRHKVTEMGQEVTMRCQPILGHNTVFWYRQTMMQGLELLAYFRNRAPLDDSGMPKDRFSAEMPDATLATLKIQPSEPRDSAVYFCASGLDFGTYSSYNEQFFGPGTRLTVL.

This clonotype was counted many times. The gene calls are TRBV6-5 and TRBJ2-5, with D possibly being TRBD1 or TRBD2 (5 bases each). V lost 6 bases, J lost 5 bases, and 10 bases lay in between. CDR3 size: 12 residues. Germline CDR1 MNHEY, CDR2 SVGAGI. CDR3 coding DNA: TGTGCCAGCAGCGGGGCTGGGGAGACCCAGTACTTC. Protein sequence: CASSGAGETQYF.

This clonotype was seen more than once but under ten times. A much larger clone differs from this one at a single base, so this may be a read error. This rearrangement joins TRBV19 to TRBJ2-7; D is possibly TRBD2 (6 bases). CDR3 length: 14 residues. Germline CDR1 is LNHDA and CDR2 is SQIVND (reference sequence). Trimming stripped 3 bases from V and 7 bases from J, with 16 bases between. The CDR3 protein is CASSMWGDHVEQYF. The CDR3 nucleotides are TGTGCCAGTAGTATGTGGGGGGACCATGTTGAGCAGTACTTC.

A few counts support this clonotype. It may be a read error: a sequence one base away is much more abundant. The V gene is TRBV19, the J gene TRBJ2-7, with D perhaps matching TRBD2 (6 bases). V was shortened by 4 bases and J by 6 bases, with 19 bases between the two germline ends. Germline values: CDR1 LNHDA, CDR2 SQIVND (reference sequence). The CDR3 runs to 15 residues. The CDR3 reads CASSSPRLERIEQYF. As DNA, the CDR3 is TGTGCCAGTAGTAGCCCGCGACTAGAAAGGATCGAGCAGTACTTC.

V gene TRBV7-2 combines with J gene TRBJ2-3; perhaps TRBD2 as D (6 bases). Trimming took off 4 bases at V and 6 bases at J, with 14 bases between the two ends. From germline, CDR1 is SGHTA and CDR2 FQGNSA. This CDR3 contains 14 residues. Here the CDR3 DNA reads TGTGCCAGCAGCTCGACTAGGGGCTGGGATACGCAGTATTTT. Translating gives CASSSTRGWDTQYF.

The chain combines TRBV29-1 with TRBJ1-1, with D hard to call. Between the trimmed V and J ends, which lost 4 bases and 0 bases, there was a span of 12 bases. CDR1 is SQVTM, CDR2 ANQGSEA, per germline. The CDR3 length is 14 residues. This chain's CDR3 is CSVGGRLVNTEAFF. In nucleotides, the CDR3 is TGCAGCGTTGGGGGAAGGCTGGTGAACACTGAAGCTTTCTTT.